This T cell receptor beta chain was retrieved from a study of lymphopenia after photon versus proton radiotherapy. Study-level points and caveats: Survival link was tested only in deceased patients; proton benefit remains a possibility.

Libraries were prepared by immunoSEQ multiplex PCR; TCRdb keeps only in-frame clonotypes and omits some of them. The profile covers roughly 30,000 clones, with approximately 87% appearing a single time and around 47% taken by the ten largest. To note about this clone: Its target is not known.

The source of this sequence is a woman aged 60-70 years with cholangiocarcinoma. Some clones in this sample may be carry-over from other donors' samples. The sample here was peripheral blood, taken from a patient treated with proton-based radiotherapy.

CDR3 in amino acids: CASSSPGQGVGTEAFF. The CDR3 DNA sequence: TGTGCCAGCAGTTCCCCGGGACAGGGGGTTGGCACTGAAGCTTTCTTT. The chain uses TRBV6-5 and TRBJ1-1, with TRBD1 identical over 11 bases. Losses at the gene ends were 4 bases for V and 4 bases for J; bases not matched to a gene: 8. The CDR3 contains 16 residues. Germline CDR1 is MNHEY and CDR2 is SVGAGI.